This entry lists 30 T cell receptor beta chains sequenced from one sample in a study of cytomegalovirus exposure and HLA in healthy donors. PCR primers comprised 60 Vbeta and 13 Jbeta primers. The table came from immunoSEQ multiplex PCR; TCRdb's copy has only in-frame clones and leaves some out. The table records approximately 110,000 clones, around 70% of them present only once. The sequenced sample was PBMCs. The receptor source for this set is a man aged 35-49 years in good health and CMV-seropositive.

The chain couples TRBV4-2 to TRBJ2-6; D is unresolved. CDR3 length: 17 amino acids. Germline CDR1 LGHNA, CDR2 YNFKEQ. Trimming cost V 2 bases and J 0 bases, with 11 bases left between them. CDR3: CASSQFTALSGANVLTF. The CDR3 DNA reads as TGTGCCAGCAGCCAATTCACAGCCCTCTCTGGGGCCAACGTCCTGACTTTC.

The chain carries TRBV29-1 and TRBJ1-2, with a possible D match to TRBD1 (5 bases). Deletions cut 2 bases from V and 5 bases from J, with 9 bases between. CDR3 length: 12 amino acids. Germline V CDR1 and CDR2: SQVTM, ANQGSEA. The CDR3 nucleotides read TGCAGCGTTGAAACGACAGATTATGGCTACACCTTC. Protein product: CSVETTDYGYTF.

The chain employs TRBV9 and TRBJ1-4, with 7 bases identical to TRBD1. The CDR3 spans 14 residues. V shed 2 bases, J shed 7 bases, and the junction held 5 bases outside the gene matches. Germline loops: CDR1 SGDLS, CDR2 YYNGEE. CDR3 loop: CASSVTGKTEKLFF. In DNA form, the CDR3 reads TGTGCCAGCAGCGTGACAGGGAAGACTGAAAAACTGTTTTTT.

V gene TRBV15 combines with J gene TRBJ2-3; the match to TRBD2 covers 13 bases. V was pared by 4 bases and J by 12 bases, with 7 bases of the junction left unmatched. The CDR3 extends over 14 amino acids. Germline CDR1 and CDR2: LNHNV and YYDKDF (reference sequence). CDR3 coding DNA: TGTGCCACCAGCACCTCCGGGACTAGCGGGATTCAGTATTTT. It translates to CATSTSGTSGIQYF.

The CDR3 reads CAISGAAAVAAYEQYF. The CDR3 DNA reads as TGTGCCATCAGTGGGGCAGCGGCAGTCGCTGCCTACGAGCAGTACTTC. The chain recombines TRBV10-3 with TRBJ2-7; D possibly corresponds to TRBD2 (5 bases). V dropped 4 bases and J dropped 2 bases, with 18 bases sitting between them. The CDR3 is 16 amino acids. Germline V CDR1 and CDR2: ENHRY, SYGVKD.

V and J are TRBV10-3 and TRBJ2-2, with 9 bases aligning to TRBD2. This CDR3 contains 14 residues. Germline V CDR1 and CDR2: ENHRY, SYGVKD. V lost 6 bases to trimming and J lost 4 bases; unmatched junction nucleotides: 3. CDR3 nucleotides: TGTGCCATCAGCGGGACTAGCAGCACCGGGGAGCTGTTTTTT. Its translation is CAISGTSSTGELFF.

This clone came up once. The chain couples TRBV12-2 to TRBJ2-2; the D call of TRBD1 is as the table states it, not checked on the DNA. TRBV12-2 is given as a pseudogene. There are 18 residues in the CDR3. CDR3 residues: CASRLIVSGTVNTGELFF. The CDR3 coding sequence is TGTGCAAGTCGCTTAATAGTGTCGGGGACAGTGAACACCGGGGAGCTGTTTTTT.

This clone was recorded once. The chain employs TRBV5-1 and TRBJ1-2; the D gene is possibly TRBD1 (5 bases). V was shortened by 4 bases and J by 1 base, with 20 bases between the two germline ends. The germline V gene has CDR1 SGHRS and CDR2 YFSETQ. CDR3 length: 17 amino acids. The CDR3 is CASSRGDSATLNYGYTF. The CDR3 nucleotides read TGCGCCAGCAGCCGAGGCGACAGTGCCACGCTTAACTATGGCTACACCTTC.

This chain links TRBV20-1 with TRBJ2-1; D may be TRBD1 (6 bases). Trimming pared 5 bases from V and 13 bases from J, leaving 15 bases between. The CDR3 has 11 residues. The germline CDR1 and CDR2 sequences are DFQATT and SNEGSKA (reference sequence). CDR3 DNA sequence: TGCAGTGCTCGGCTGGACAGCCTACAGTTCTTC. Translating it yields CSARLDSLQFF.

This chain joins TRBV5-1 and TRBJ1-3, with D maybe TRBD1 (5 bases). Germline V gene data show CDR1 as SGHRS and CDR2 as YFSETQ. This CDR3 is built from 15 residues. Trimming left V 0 bases short and J 2 bases short, with 9 bases between. The CDR3 nucleotides read TGCGCCAGCAGCTTGGGATCAGGGCCTGGAAACACCATATATTTT. It codes for CASSLGSGPGNTIYF.

This clone has a handful of counts. The J gene is TRBJ2-2, the V gene TRBV5-1; 10 bases line up with TRBD2. CDR1 is SGHRS, CDR2 YFSETQ, per germline. V dropped 6 bases and J dropped 3; count of bases not matched to a gene: 8. The CDR3 sequence is 16 residues long. DNA for the CDR3: TGCGCCAGCACCCCCGTGGGACTAGCGTACACCGGGGAGCTGTTTTTT. Protein product: CASTPVGLAYTGELFF.

In its sample, this clone was seen once. The chain is built from TRBV5-1 and TRBJ2-6; D is uncertain. The germline V gene encodes CDR1 SGHRS and CDR2 YFSETQ. This CDR3 is built from 13 residues. The V end lost 0 bases, the J end lost 9 bases, and 7 bases lay between the germline ends. The CDR3 loop reads CASSLGQNNVLTF. The CDR3 DNA follows: TGCGCCAGCAGCTTGGGGCAGAACAACGTCCTGACTTTC.

The sample holds a few counts of this clone. The genes are TRBV11-2 and TRBJ1-5, with 9 bases identical to TRBD1. This CDR3 has 17 amino acids. Germline V gene sequence: CDR1 SGHAT, CDR2 FQNNGV. V shed 0 bases and J 0 bases; nucleotides not matched to a gene: 3. CDR3 DNA sequence: TGTGCCAGCAGCTTAGACGGGACAGGGTATAGCAATCAGCCCCAGCATTTT. Protein product: CASSLDGTGYSNQPQHF.

This clone was counted between two and nine times. This CDR3 is CSVAGTIYGYTF. The CDR3 nucleotides read TGCAGCGTTGCTGGGACTATATATGGCTACACCTTC. The rearrangement joins TRBV29-1 to TRBJ1-2, with a tentative D call TRBD1 (5 bases). The CDR3 length is 12 residues. The V end lost 4 bases, the J end lost 5 bases, and 11 bases lay between the germline ends. Germline CDR1 and CDR2: SQVTM and ANQGSEA. The variable domain in full, completed from reference TRBV29-1 and TRBJ1-2, reads SAVISQKPSRDICQRGTSLTIQCQVDSQVTMMFWYRQQPGQSLTLIATANQGSEATYESGFVIDKFPISRPNLTFSTLTVSNMSPEDSSIYLCSVAGTIYGYTFGSGTRLTVV.

The chain recombines TRBV29-1 with TRBJ2-3; tentatively, D is TRBD2 (6 bases). Trimming shortened V by 4 bases and J by 4 bases, and 12 bases separated the two germline ends. Per germline, CDR1 SQVTM and CDR2 ANQGSEA. The CDR3 runs to 13 residues. The CDR3 sequence: CSVGSGGSDTQYF. In DNA form, the CDR3 reads TGCAGCGTTGGGTCCGGGGGTTCAGATACGCAGTATTTT.

As DNA, the CDR3 is TGCGCCAGCAGCTTGGTTGCAGTTACTGGGGCCAACGTCCTGACTTTC. Translated: CASSLVAVTGANVLTF. This chain links TRBV5-1 with TRBJ2-6; D not resolved. The CDR3 runs to 16 residues. The germline CDR1 and CDR2 sequences are SGHRS and YFSETQ. Trimming removed 0 bases from V and 2 bases from J, with 9 bases in between.

The rearrangement uses TRBV28 and TRBJ2-2; 7 bases line up with TRBD1. Germline lookup yields CDR1 MDHEN and CDR2 SYDVKM. The CDR3 is made up of 15 amino acids. The V segment lost 3 bases and the J segment 3 bases; nucleotides outside the gene matches: 4. CDR3 region: CASSLGRGYTGELFF. CDR3 nucleotide sequence: TGTGCCAGCAGTTTGGGCAGGGGGTACACCGGGGAGCTGTTTTTT.

The V call is TRBV5-1, the J call TRBJ1-4; 7 bases line up with TRBD1. The V segment lost 1 base and the J segment 4 bases; nucleotides outside the gene matches: 1. The germline V gene has CDR1 SGHRS and CDR2 YFSETQ. This CDR3 spans 14 amino acids. The CDR3: CASSLRDSNEKLFF. CDR3 DNA sequence: TGCGCCAGCAGCTTGCGGGACAGTAATGAAAAACTGTTTTTT.

The chain carries TRBV6-5 and TRBJ2-3, with TRBD2 identical over 11 bases. This CDR3 is 15 amino acids long. Unmatched junction bases numbered 2, after V lost 1 base and J lost 5 bases. The V gene's germline CDR1 is MNHEY and CDR2 SVGAGI. CDR3 bases: TGTGCCAGCAGTTACTTAGCGGGAGGGGGAGATACGCAGTATTTT. Protein sequence: CASSYLAGGGDTQYF.

This clone has a handful of counts. The CDR3 here is CASSLPGGLRTDTQYF. The CDR3, as DNA: TGTGCCAGCAGTCTCCCGGGCGGGCTACGCACAGATACGCAGTATTTT. The rearrangement uses TRBV5-4 and TRBJ2-3, with TRBD2 as a possible D gene (5 bases). CDR1 and CDR2 (germline): SGHNT, YYREEE (reference sequence). Trimming shortened V by 5 bases and J by 1 base, and 17 bases separated the two germline ends. The CDR3 consists of 16 residues.

This sequence joins TRBV6-5 and TRBJ2-7, with TRBD2 as a possible D gene (6 bases). V gave up 4 bases and J gave up 0 bases, with 7 bases separating them. Germline lookup yields CDR1 MNHEY and CDR2 SVGAGI. This CDR3 comprises 13 residues. Here the CDR3 reads CASSLRDSYEQYF. The CDR3 bases are TGTGCCAGCAGTTTGCGGGACTCCTACGAGCAGTACTTC.

This rearrangement joins TRBV29-1 to TRBJ1-3; tentatively, D is TRBD1 (6 bases). The CDR3 is 16 residues long. V lost 3 bases and J lost 0, with 15 bases in between. Germline V gene sequence: CDR1 SQVTM, CDR2 ANQGSEA. The CDR3 spells CSVETVRGFSGNTIYF. In DNA form, the CDR3 reads TGCAGCGTTGAGACGGTGAGGGGGTTCTCTGGAAACACCATATATTTT.

This clone was seen only a few times. The rearrangement links TRBV27 to TRBJ1-6, with D maybe TRBD1 (5 bases). CDR1 MNHEY and CDR2 SMNVEV come from the germline V gene (reference sequence). The CDR3 spans 14 residues. V lost 1 base, J lost 7 bases, and 8 bases lay in between. CDR3 sequence: CASSLFGGNSPLHF. Here the CDR3 DNA reads TGTGCCAGCAGTTTATTCGGGGGGAATTCACCCCTCCACTTT.

The chain employs TRBV20-1 and TRBJ2-5; TRBD1 agrees at 7 bases. The CDR3 is 11 amino acids. CDR1 is DFQATT and CDR2 is SNEGSKA in the germline V gene (reference sequence). The CDR3: CSRDRQETQYF. The CDR3 DNA follows: TGCAGCAGGGACAGACAAGAGACCCAGTACTTC.

The chain uses TRBV9 and TRBJ2-7; 7 nucleotides align to TRBD2. The CDR3 has 16 amino acids. With 1 base clipped from V and 2 bases from J, the junction kept 9 bases outside the gene matches. Looked up from germline, CDR1 is SGDLS and CDR2 is YYNGEE. The CDR3 bases are TGTGCCAGCAGCGTAACGGAGATGGCGGGGGCCTACGAGCAGTACTTC. This encodes CASSVTEMAGAYEQYF.

The chain uses TRBV19 and TRBJ2-5; 11 nucleotides agree with TRBD2. Germline V CDR1 and CDR2: LNHDA, SQIVND (reference sequence). With V trimmed by 6 bases and J by 7 bases, 10 bases remained unmatched. The CDR3 length is 15 residues. The CDR3 DNA reads TGTGCCAGTAGCAGACTAGCGGGGAATGAAGGGACCCAGTACTTC. Amino acid sequence: CASSRLAGNEGTQYF.

This chain connects TRBV6-4 to TRBJ2-7; TRBD1 matches at 9 bases. The CDR3 has 15 residues. Germline loops: CDR1 MRHNA, CDR2 SNTAGT. J gave up 1 base and V 6 bases, and 7 bases lay outside the gene matches. For the CDR3, the DNA is TGTGCCAGCAGGGCCGGGACAGGGAGGTCCTACGAGCAGTACGTC. Amino acids: CASRAGTGRSYEQYV.

The chain is built from TRBV30 and TRBJ2-5; no definite D call. The CDR3 contains 15 residues. The V and J ends lost 1 base and 5 bases respectively, with 17 bases between them. The V gene's germline CDR1 is GTSNPN and CDR2 SVGIG (reference sequence). The CDR3 DNA sequence: TGTGCCTGGAGTGACGACATCTCTTTTTTGGAGACCCAGTACTTC. It specifies CAWSDDISFLETQYF. The full variable domain, its missing parts supplied by reference TRBV30 and TRBJ2-5, is SQTIHQWPATLVQPVGSPLSLECTVEGTSNPNLYWYRQAAGRGLQLLFYSVGIGQISSEVPQNLSASRPQDRQFILSSKKLLLSDSGFYLCAWSDDISFLETQYFGPGTRLLVL.

The J gene is TRBJ2-7, the V gene TRBV27, with a tentative D call TRBD2 (7 bases). Trimming removed 7 bases from V and 6 bases from J, with 19 bases in between. This CDR3 is 14 amino acids long. Germline CDR1 reads MNHEY; CDR2 reads SMNVEV (reference sequence). The CDR3 reads CASTNRGASGEQYF. The CDR3 nucleotides are TGTGCCAGCACCAACCGGGGGGCGAGTGGCGAGCAGTACTTC.

The chain is built from TRBV29-1 and TRBJ1-2, with 9 nucleotides matching TRBD1. The CDR3 is 14 amino acids. CDR1 and CDR2 (germline): SQVTM, ANQGSEA. V was pared by 5 bases and J by 8 bases, with 12 bases of the junction left unmatched. CDR3 in DNA: TGCAGCGTTCTTACCGGGACAGGGAAGGGAGGCTACACCTTC. Amino acid sequence: CSVLTGTGKGGYTF.